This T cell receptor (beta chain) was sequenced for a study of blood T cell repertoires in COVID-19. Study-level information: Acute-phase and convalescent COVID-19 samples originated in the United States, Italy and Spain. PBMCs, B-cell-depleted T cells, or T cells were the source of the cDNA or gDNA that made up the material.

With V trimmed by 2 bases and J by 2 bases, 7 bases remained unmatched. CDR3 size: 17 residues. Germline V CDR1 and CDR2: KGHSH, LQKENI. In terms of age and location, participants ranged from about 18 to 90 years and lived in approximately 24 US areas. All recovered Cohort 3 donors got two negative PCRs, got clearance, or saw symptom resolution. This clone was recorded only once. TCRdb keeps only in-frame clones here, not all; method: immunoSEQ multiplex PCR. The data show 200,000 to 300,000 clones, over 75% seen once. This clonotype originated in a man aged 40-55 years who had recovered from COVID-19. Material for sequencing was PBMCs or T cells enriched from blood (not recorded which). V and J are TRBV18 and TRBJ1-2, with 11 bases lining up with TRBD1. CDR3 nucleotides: TGTGCCAGCTCACCAGGGACAGGGGGAAAAAGGAACTATGGCTACACCTTC. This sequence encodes CASSPGTGGKRNYGYTF.